This T cell receptor beta chain was recovered during a study of CD8+ T cells in alopecia areata. On the study more broadly: Percentage of affected scalp area was the basis on which treated patients' severity was scored.

Sequencing used cDNA as its template, made by extracting RNA and reverse transcribing it. Profiled with immunoSEQ multiplex PCR; TCRdb holds only in-frame clones, not every one. The table includes around 270,000 clones, 58% detected once. Overall study results and limits: The study found tofacitinib significantly decreased scalp clonality and expanded CD8+ clones among the top 100. Between patients, shared TCR sequences were less clear than in mice. This was possibly due in part to HLA diversity in the patient population. Many expanded lesional clones stayed in scalp and blood while on tofacitinib.

Stated treatment: oral pan-JAK inhibitor, 5-10 mg twice daily. V lost 4 bases to trimming and J lost 4 bases; unmatched junction nucleotides: 11. Per the germline V gene, CDR1 is SQVTM and CDR2 is ANQGSEA. The CDR3 is 15 residues long. With regard to this clone: Its antigen is undetermined.

This chain links TRBV29-1 with TRBJ1-2, with 8 nucleotides matching TRBD1. The clonotype was recovered from a human donor with alopecia areata. Material: CD4+ T cells sorted from blood, obtained at week 24, from a patient treated with tofacitinib. CDR3 sequence: CSVGSRTGSSYGYTF. CDR3 DNA: TGCAGCGTTGGTTCTCGGACAGGGTCTAGCTATGGCTACACCTTC.